This is a list of T cell receptor beta chains from one sample in a study of PD-1 blockade in classical Hodgkin lymphoma. Produced via immunoSEQ multiplex PCR; TCRdb's table is partial and in-frame only. The sample contains tens of thousands of clones, approximately 74% of which appear only once. The sample here was peripheral blood mononuclear cells (PBMCs), taken at baseline. All receptors derive from a human donor with classical Hodgkin lymphoma. Each CDR3 is given with its conserved first and last residue. The D gene is left open where the match is weak. Clone size appears in some rows only: once, few, many, or a class for an expanded clone.

CASSGQGVTDTQYF | TGTGCCAGCAGCGGACAGGGGGTTACAGATACGCAGTATTTT | - | TRBJ2-3 | TRBV6-5 | TRBD1
CASSPSGSQETQYF | TGTGCCAGCTCACCATCCGGGAGCCAAGAGACCCAGTACTTC | - | TRBJ2-5 | TRBV18 | -
CASSYLQNTGELFF | TGTGCCAGCAGTTACTTACAAAACACCGGGGAGCTGTTTTTT | - | TRBJ2-2 | TRBV6-6 | -
CASSPRDSTLSGNTIYF | TGCGCCAGCAGCCCAAGGGACAGCACCCTCTCTGGAAACACCATATATTTT | - | TRBJ1-3 | TRBV4-3 | TRBD1
CASSQGTRGEQYF | TGTGCCAGCAGCCAGGGGACTAGAGGCGAGCAGTACTTC | few | TRBJ2-7 | TRBV7-2 | TRBD2
CASSLFSGAGETQYF | TGTGCCAGCAGCTTGTTTTCCGGGGCTGGGGAGACCCAGTACTTC | - | TRBJ2-5 | TRBV5-6 | -
CASSADRVFYEQYF | TGTGCCAGTAGTGCCGACAGGGTTTTCTACGAGCAGTACTTC | - | TRBJ2-7 | TRBV19 | TRBD1
CASSAQGETQYF | TGTGCCAGCAGTGCGCAGGGAGAGACCCAGTACTTC | - | TRBJ2-5 | TRBV2 | -
CASSTPGLGSPNEQFF | TGTGCCAGCAGCACCCCGGGACTAGGTTCTCCAAATGAGCAGTTCTTC | - | TRBJ2-1 | TRBV5-4 | TRBD2
CASSFLGVRYGYTF | TGTGCCAGCAGTTTTTTGGGTGTTCGGTATGGCTACACCTTC | - | TRBJ1-2 | TRBV27 | -
CASSLVGLHWQGPGDTQYF | TGCGCCAGCAGCTTGGTTGGCCTTCATTGGCAGGGGCCGGGAGATACGCAGTATTTT | once | TRBJ2-3 | TRBV5-1 | -
CASSPRTGERDIQYF | TGTGCCAGCTCACCCCGGACAGGGGAGAGGGACATTCAGTACTTC | - | TRBJ2-4 | TRBV18 | TRBD1
CASSAWGGANTEAFF | TGTGCCAGCAGTGCCTGGGGGGGCGCGAACACTGAAGCTTTCTTT | - | TRBJ1-1 | TRBV25-1 | -
CASSPKAGASGSYEQYF | TGTGCCAGCAGCCCCAAAGCCGGGGCTAGCGGTTCCTACGAGCAGTACTTC | - | TRBJ2-7 | TRBV5-4 | TRBD2
CASSPPQMTVEKLFF | TGTGCCAGCAGTCCACCCCAGATGACGGTTGAAAAACTGTTTTTT | - | TRBJ1-4 | TRBV28 | -
CASSTDRGGNQPQHF | TGTGCCAGCAGTACAGACAGGGGAGGGAATCAGCCCCAGCATTTT | - | TRBJ1-5 | TRBV27 | TRBD1
CASSLRTTLRADF | TGTGCCAGCAGCTTGCGGACTACTCTGAGGGCGGACTTC | - | TRBJ1-2 | TRBV11-2 | -
CASRIQWSAGELFF | TGTGCCAGCAGAATCCAGTGGTCTGCCGGGGAGCTGTTTTTT | once | TRBJ2-2 | TRBV2 | -
CASRWRGGIQYF | TGTGCCAGTAGGTGGAGGGGTGGCATTCAGTACTTC | once | TRBJ2-4 | TRBV19 | -
CASSMIDGTQYF | TGTGCCAGTAGTATGATCGACGGTACGCAGTATTTT | few | TRBJ2-3 | TRBV19 | -
CASSLGGDGGKLFF | TGCGCCAGCAGCTTAGGAGGGGACGGAGGAAAACTGTTTTTT | - | TRBJ1-4 | TRBV5-1 | -
CASSLLAGFADTQYF | TGTGCCAGCAGCCTCCTAGCGGGGTTTGCAGATACGCAGTATTTT | - | TRBJ2-3 | TRBV7-2 | TRBD2
CASSPSHPGDRRNEKLFF | TGTGCCAGCTCACCCTCTCACCCCGGGGACAGGAGAAATGAAAAACTGTTTTTT | - | TRBJ1-4 | TRBV18 | TRBD1
CASSLVGVEQYF | TGTGCCAGCAGCTTAGTAGGGGTCGAGCAGTACTTC | - | TRBJ2-7 | TRBV13 | -
CASSIVQGPQHF | TGTGCCAGTAGTATTGTCCAGGGTCCCCAGCATTTT | - | TRBJ1-5 | TRBV19 | -
CASSGTGRPLGTGELFF | TGTGCCAGCAGTGGGACAGGGAGACCCTTGGGCACCGGGGAGCTGTTTTTT | - | TRBJ2-2 | TRBV28 | TRBD1
CASGRQVRTGELFF | TGTGCCAGCGGAAGACAGGTTCGGACCGGGGAGCTGTTTTTT | - | TRBJ2-2 | TRBV28 | -
CASRLAGDSYNEQFF | TGTGCCAGCCGACTAGCGGGAGATTCATACAATGAGCAGTTCTTC | few | TRBJ2-1 | TRBV5-6 | TRBD2
CASSLVRGETQYF | TGTGCCAGCAGCTTGGTGCGGGGAGAGACCCAGTACTTC | - | TRBJ2-5 | TRBV5-8 | -
CASSLLGQAFF | TGTGCCAGCAGCTTACTAGGACAAGCTTTCTTT | - | TRBJ1-1 | TRBV7-2 | -
CASSDSSANRYF | TGTGCCAGCAGTGACTCCTCCGCCAACCGGTATTTT | few | TRBJ1-3 | TRBV6-1 | -
CASSLPGETQYF | TGCGCCAGCAGCTTGCCCGGGGAGACCCAGTACTTC | - | TRBJ2-5 | TRBV5-1 | -
CASSHRTGRNQPQHF | TGTGCCAGCAGTCATCGGACAGGCCGCAATCAGCCCCAGCATTTT | - | TRBJ1-5 | TRBV7-8 | TRBD1
CASSLTGRGETQYF | TGTGCCAGCAGCTTGACTGGACGGGGCGAGACCCAGTACTTC | - | TRBJ2-5 | TRBV13 | -
CASSEGRVNTEAFF | TGTGCCAGCAGCGAGGGACGGGTGAACACTGAAGCTTTCTTT | once | TRBJ1-1 | TRBV9 | -
CATSRDPGPSGNTIYF | TGTGCCACCAGCAGAGACCCAGGGCCCTCTGGAAACACCATATATTTT | - | TRBJ1-3 | TRBV15 | -
CASSLVSNTEAFF | TGCGCCAGCAGCTTGGTTTCGAACACTGAAGCTTTCTTT | - | TRBJ1-1 | TRBV5-1 | -
CASRVLQGAANHQYF | TGTGCCAGCAGGGTACTACAGGGGGCTGCGAACCATCAGTACTTC | few | TRBJ2-4 | TRBV28 | TRBD1
CASSLQGDPYGYTF | TGTGCCAGCAGCTTACAGGGGGATCCGTATGGCTACACCTTC | - | TRBJ1-2 | TRBV7-2 | TRBD1
CASSRAAFYNEQFF | TGTGCCAGCAGCCGGGCGGCTTTCTACAATGAGCAGTTCTTC | - | TRBJ2-1 | TRBV6-5 | -
CASSLGQAGQPQHF | TGTGCCAGCAGCCTGGGACAGGCAGGGCAGCCCCAGCATTTT | - | TRBJ1-5 | TRBV6-5 | TRBD1
CASSQDITETQYF | TGCGCCAGCAGCCAAGACATCACGGAGACCCAGTACTTC | - | TRBJ2-5 | TRBV4-3 | -
CASRFGTGPYEQYF | TGTGCCAGCAGGTTCGGGACAGGTCCCTACGAGCAGTACTTC | - | TRBJ2-7 | TRBV27 | TRBD1
CASTIIGTHEQYF | TGTGCCAGCACCATAATCGGAACCCACGAGCAGTACTTC | medium-sized | TRBJ2-7 | TRBV6-6 | -
CASGTSLNTQYF | TGTGCCAGCGGGACTAGCCTTAATACGCAGTATTTT | few | TRBJ2-3 | TRBV6-5 | TRBD2
CASSPQDTHEQYF | TGTGCCAGCTCACCACAGGATACCCACGAGCAGTACTTC | - | TRBJ2-7 | TRBV18 | -
CASSDIGDSTDTQYF | TGTGCCAGCAGTGACATCGGGGACAGCACAGATACGCAGTATTTT | few | TRBJ2-3 | TRBV6-1 | -
CASSVPGGHNEQFF | TGTGCCAGCAGCGTCCCCGGAGGGCACAATGAGCAGTTCTTC | - | TRBJ2-1 | TRBV5-6 | -
CAISEGQANSPLHF | TGTGCCATCAGTGAAGGACAGGCTAATTCACCCCTCCACTTT | - | TRBJ1-6 | TRBV10-3 | TRBD1
CASSLEGWGYTF | TGTGCCAGCAGCTTGGAGGGTTGGGGCTACACCTTC | medium-sized | TRBJ1-2 | TRBV5-6 | -
CAIQEAAGNSPLHF | TGTGCCATCCAGGAGGCGGCAGGGAATTCACCCCTCCACTTT | few | TRBJ1-6 | TRBV10-3 | -
CASSLGRAGTGELFF | TGCGCCAGCAGCTTGGGCAGGGCGGGCACCGGGGAGCTGTTTTTT | - | TRBJ2-2 | TRBV5-1 | -
CASSPTSGRIYNEQFF | TGTGCCAGCAGTCCGACTAGCGGGAGAATTTACAATGAGCAGTTCTTC | - | TRBJ2-1 | TRBV13 | TRBD2
CASSTPQGLGEKLFF | TGTGCCAGCAGCACTCCACAGGGGTTGGGGGAAAAACTGTTTTTT | - | TRBJ1-4 | TRBV11-2 | TRBD1
CASSLDGAPYGYTF | TGCGCCAGCAGCTTGGACGGGGCGCCCTATGGCTACACCTTC | - | TRBJ1-2 | TRBV5-1 | -
CAISESNPGGSGYTF | TGTGCCATCAGTGAGTCAAACCCAGGGGGCTCTGGCTACACCTTC | few | TRBJ1-2 | TRBV10-3 | TRBD1
CSVKRDRGPYGYTF | TGCAGCGTTAAAAGGGACAGGGGGCCATATGGCTACACCTTC | - | TRBJ1-2 | TRBV29-1 | TRBD1
CSVYYSYEQYF | TGCAGCGTCTATTACTCCTACGAGCAGTACTTC | - | TRBJ2-7 | TRBV29-1 | -
CAPRLKGARRGEQYF | TGTGCACCCCGCCTCAAGGGGGCCCGTCGAGGAGAGCAGTACTTC | - | TRBJ2-7 | TRBV12-2 | -